These T cell receptor beta chains were read from a single sample in a study of cytomegalovirus exposure and HLA in healthy donors. The assay was immunoSEQ multiplex PCR, and TCRdb's table has in-frame clones only and misses some. Among roughly 350,000 clones, roughly 90% were seen once, and the ten largest hold around 0.8%. The sequencing input was PBMCs. The source is a woman between 18 and 29 years old in good health and CMV-seronegative. CDR3s include the opening cysteine and the closing phenylalanine or tryptophan. Fields, in order: D gene, J gene, clone size, V gene, CDR3 protein. A D gene is named only where the DNA matches it firmly. Clone sizes are given selectively: once, few, many, or a class where the clone is expanded.

>NA|TRBJ1-1|NA|TRBV19
CASSIQGYTEAFF
>TRBD2|TRBJ2-5|NA|TRBV7-6
CASSPVAGRETQYF
>NA|TRBJ1-5|few|TRBV4-2
CASSQEQVPHQPQHF
>TRBD1|TRBJ2-5|NA|TRBV4-3
CASSRSDREETQYF
>TRBD1|TRBJ2-7|NA|TRBV27
CASSLSGQAPYEQYF
>NA|TRBJ2-7|NA|TRBV7-2
CASSLAPSAGPLSSYEQYF
>NA|TRBJ2-7|NA|TRBV4-1
CASSRIVENEQYF
>NA|TRBJ1-1|few|TRBV10-2
CASSLGTWGGPNTEAFF
>NA|TRBJ2-2|NA|TRBV5-1
CASSYPTGNTGELFF
>NA|TRBJ2-6|NA|TRBV7-6
CASSSDSMGANVLTF
>TRBD1|TRBJ1-2|NA|TRBV7-9
CASSLGQGTYGYTF
>NA|TRBJ1-4|once|TRBV28
CASSSPITGQGEKLFF
>TRBD2|TRBJ2-1|NA|TRBV27
CASSSTSGTIYNEQFF
>NA|TRBJ2-3|NA|TRBV4-3
CASSQDGPGQGFLTDTQYF
>TRBD1|TRBJ1-1|NA|TRBV6-5
CASSITRDRGREAFF
>NA|TRBJ1-2|NA|TRBV9
CASSVAGGAGYTF
>TRBD1|TRBJ2-2|NA|TRBV6-6
CASSGQGADTGELFF
>NA|TRBJ1-1|NA|TRBV4-1
CASSHLADQAFF
>TRBD1|TRBJ2-7|few|TRBV10-2
CASSDLGTGNYEQYF
>TRBD1|TRBJ1-2|NA|TRBV19
CAIKDRARTYGYTF
>TRBD2|TRBJ2-2|NA|TRBV4-1
CASSPGLADLTGELFF
>TRBD2|TRBJ2-5|NA|TRBV15
CATSRDAAGEWETQYF
>TRBD2|TRBJ2-2|few|TRBV4-3
CASSQDTSGDLTGELFF
>NA|TRBJ2-5|NA|TRBV27
CASSLLGETQYF
>TRBD1|TRBJ1-2|few|TRBV2
CASSDKSGGWYGYTF
>TRBD2|TRBJ2-7|NA|TRBV9
CASSGGGSNYEQYF
>NA|TRBJ1-5|NA|TRBV7-3
CASSLTGSGYNQPQHF
>NA|TRBJ2-7|few|TRBV5-1
CASRRLTAGREEQYF
>TRBD2|TRBJ2-2|NA|TRBV27
CATGRVTGELFF
>NA|TRBJ2-1|NA|TRBV20-1
CSAAGPEQFF
>NA|TRBJ2-7|NA|TRBV21-1
CASLKSGQPYEQYF
>TRBD2|TRBJ2-3|NA|TRBV27
CASRRLALAGSPYTLDTQYF
>NA|TRBJ2-1|NA|TRBV28
CASSLSRQNEQFF
>TRBD2|TRBJ2-2|NA|TRBV27
CASSFAPSGNTGELFF
>TRBD2|TRBJ2-2|NA|TRBV5-1
CASRTSSNTGELFF
>TRBD2|TRBJ2-1|NA|TRBV5-1
CASSAGVGSDSYNEQFF
>TRBD1|TRBJ1-4|NA|TRBV2
CASTSQGALEKLFF
>TRBD2|TRBJ2-5|NA|TRBV28
CASSLNREELEETQYF
>TRBD2|TRBJ2-7|NA|TRBV5-6
CASSTQRERYIEQYF
>TRBD1|TRBJ2-2|NA|TRBV5-4
CASIASHQGADTGELFF
>TRBD1|TRBJ1-2|NA|TRBV6-1
CASRKGTGSYGYTF
>NA|TRBJ2-1|NA|TRBV7-3
CASSLVAASYNEQFF
>TRBD2|TRBJ2-7|few|TRBV9
CASSVGTSGSLYEQYF
>TRBD1|TRBJ2-7|NA|TRBV7-9
CASSQSGTVSEQYF
>NA|TRBJ2-2|NA|TRBV27
CASTAGSLGELFF
>TRBD1|TRBJ1-1|NA|TRBV4-1
CASSQETGYTEAFF
>NA|TRBJ2-2|NA|TRBV6-5
CASSAGTTRSGELFF
>TRBD1|TRBJ2-5|NA|TRBV10-3
CAISPRTGFQETQYF
>TRBD1|TRBJ2-1|NA|TRBV7-2
CASSPRDRVHNEQFF
>NA|TRBJ1-2|few|TRBV5-5
CASSQGLNYGYTF
>TRBD2|TRBJ2-4|NA|TRBV11-1
CASSFGGSGKNIQYF